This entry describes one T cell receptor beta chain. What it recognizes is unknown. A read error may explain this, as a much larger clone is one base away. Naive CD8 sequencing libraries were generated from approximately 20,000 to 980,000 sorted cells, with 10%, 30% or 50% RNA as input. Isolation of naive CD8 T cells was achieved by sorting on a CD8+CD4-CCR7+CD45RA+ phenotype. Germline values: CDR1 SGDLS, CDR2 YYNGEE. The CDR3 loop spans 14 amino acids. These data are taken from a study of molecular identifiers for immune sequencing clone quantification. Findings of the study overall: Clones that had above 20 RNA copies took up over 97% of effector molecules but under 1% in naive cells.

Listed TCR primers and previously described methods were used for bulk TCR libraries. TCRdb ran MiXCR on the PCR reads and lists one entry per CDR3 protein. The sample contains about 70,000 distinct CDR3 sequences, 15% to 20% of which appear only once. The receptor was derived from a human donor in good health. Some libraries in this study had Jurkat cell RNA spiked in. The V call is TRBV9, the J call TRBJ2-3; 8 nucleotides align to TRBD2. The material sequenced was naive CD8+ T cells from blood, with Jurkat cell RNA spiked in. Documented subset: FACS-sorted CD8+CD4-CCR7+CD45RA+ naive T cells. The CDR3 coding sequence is TGTGCCGGCAGCGGGGGCTTGAGAGCAGATACGCAGTATTTT. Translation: CAGSGGLRADTQYF.